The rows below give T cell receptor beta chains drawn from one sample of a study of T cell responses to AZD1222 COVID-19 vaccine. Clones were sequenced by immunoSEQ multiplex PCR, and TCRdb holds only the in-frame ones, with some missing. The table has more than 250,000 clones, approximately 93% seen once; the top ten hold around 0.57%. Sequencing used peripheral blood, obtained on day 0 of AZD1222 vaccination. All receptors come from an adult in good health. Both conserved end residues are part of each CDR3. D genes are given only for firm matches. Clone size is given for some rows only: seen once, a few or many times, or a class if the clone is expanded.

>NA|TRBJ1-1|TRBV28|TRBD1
CASSLGQGAAEAFF
TGTGCCAGCAGTCTGGGACAGGGGGCCGCTGAAGCTTTCTTT
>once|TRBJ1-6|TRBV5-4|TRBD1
CASSRQGAFSPLHF
TGTGCCAGCAGCAGACAGGGGGCGTTCTCACCCCTCCACTTT
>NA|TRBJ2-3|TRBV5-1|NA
CASRQFSTDTQYF
TGCGCCAGCAGACAGTTTAGCACAGATACGCAGTATTTT
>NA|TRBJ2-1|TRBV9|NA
CASSVGGLSYNEQFF
TGTGCCAGCAGCGTCGGCGGCCTCTCCTACAATGAGCAGTTCTTC
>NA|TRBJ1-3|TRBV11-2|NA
CASSFLAGGPSGNTIYF
TGTGCCAGCAGCTTCTTAGCCGGGGGGCCCTCTGGAAACACCATATATTTT
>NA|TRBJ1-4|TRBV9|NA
CASSVDQNEKLFF
TGTGCCAGCAGCGTAGATCAGAATGAAAAACTGTTTTTT
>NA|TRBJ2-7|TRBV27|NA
CASSLSGWNYEQYF
TGTGCCAGCAGTTTATCGGGTTGGAACTACGAGCAGTACTTC
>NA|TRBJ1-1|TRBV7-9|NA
CASSLKGAGGAFF
TGTGCCAGCAGCCTTAAGGGAGCTGGGGGGGCTTTCTTT
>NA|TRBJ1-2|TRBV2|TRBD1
CASKFGQGNYGYTF
TGTGCCAGCAAATTTGGACAGGGAAACTATGGCTACACCTTC
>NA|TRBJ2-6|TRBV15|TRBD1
CATSTGGSGANVLTF
TGTGCCACCAGCACAGGGGGCTCTGGGGCCAACGTCCTGACTTTC
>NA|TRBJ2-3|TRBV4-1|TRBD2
CASSQQPGTSGGQGDTQYF
TGCGCCAGCAGCCAACAGCCCGGGACTAGCGGGGGGCAGGGAGATACGCAGTATTTT
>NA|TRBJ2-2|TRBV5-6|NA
CASSRTGITGELFF
TGTGCCAGCAGCCGCACAGGGATCACCGGGGAGCTGTTTTTT
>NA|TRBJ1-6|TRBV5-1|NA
CASSPQGLHSPLHF
TGCGCCAGCAGCCCGCAGGGTCTACATTCACCCCTCCACTTT
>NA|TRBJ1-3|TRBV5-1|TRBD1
CASSPGGSGNTIYF
TGCGCCAGCAGCCCAGGGGGCTCTGGAAACACCATATATTTT
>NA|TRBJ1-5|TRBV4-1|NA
CASSRTTGPQPQHF
TGCGCCAGCAGCCGTACGACAGGTCCTCAGCCCCAGCATTTT
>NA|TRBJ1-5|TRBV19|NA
CASSTGTSNQPQHF
TGTGCCAGTAGTACAGGGACTAGCAATCAGCCCCAGCATTTT
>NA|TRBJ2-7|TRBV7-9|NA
CASSLVSGREQYF
TGTGCCAGCAGCTTAGTTTCGGGACGCGAGCAGTACTTC
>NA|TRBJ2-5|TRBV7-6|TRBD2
CASSLGLAGTGTQYF
TGTGCCAGCAGCTTAGGACTAGCGGGGACTGGGACCCAGTACTTC
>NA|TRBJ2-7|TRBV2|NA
CASSALYEQYF
TGTGCCAGCAGCGCTTTGTACGAGCAGTACTTC
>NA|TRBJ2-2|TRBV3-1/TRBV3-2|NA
CASRSRGGEAITGELFF
TGTGCCAGCAGAAGTAGAGGCGGGGAAGCGATCACCGGGGAGCTGTTTTTT
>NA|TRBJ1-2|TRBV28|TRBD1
CASSLGQGTYGYTF
TGTGCCAGCAGTTTAGGACAGGGGACATATGGCTACACCTTC
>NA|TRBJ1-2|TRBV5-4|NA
CASSSGKNYGYTF
TGTGCCAGCAGCTCGGGGAAGAACTATGGCTACACCTTC
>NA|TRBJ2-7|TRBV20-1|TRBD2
CSASSSGSPTYEQYF
TGCAGTGCTAGTTCTAGCGGGAGTCCTACTTACGAGCAGTACTTC
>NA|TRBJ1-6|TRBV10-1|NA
CAGLPGEQGGSPLHF
TGCGCCGGCCTCCCCGGGGAACAGGGAGGGTCACCCCTCCACTTT
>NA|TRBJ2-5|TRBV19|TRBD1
CASSIRDRETQYF
TGTGCCAGTAGTATAAGGGACAGGGAGACCCAGTACTTC
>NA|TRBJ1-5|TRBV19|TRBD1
CASDDRVGQPQHF
TGTGCCAGTGACGACAGGGTGGGTCAGCCCCAGCATTTT
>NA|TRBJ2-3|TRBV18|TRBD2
CASSPGLAGVITDTQYF
TGTGCCAGCTCACCGGGACTAGCGGGGGTAATCACAGATACGCAGTATTTT
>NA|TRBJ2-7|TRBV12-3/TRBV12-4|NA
CASSIGHSEQYF
TGTGCCAGCAGTATAGGACACTCCGAGCAGTACTTC
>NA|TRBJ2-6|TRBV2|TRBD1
CASSGDRVTNVLTF
TGTGCCAGCAGTGGGGACAGGGTAACCAACGTCCTGACTTTC
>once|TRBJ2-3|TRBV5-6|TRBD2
CASSTYLAGVADTQYF
TGTGCCAGCAGCACCTATCTAGCGGGAGTGGCGGATACGCAGTATTTT
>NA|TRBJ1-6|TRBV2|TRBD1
CASSTDRAYSPLHF
TGTGCCAGCAGCACCGACAGGGCTTATTCACCCCTCCACTTT
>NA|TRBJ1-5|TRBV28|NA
CASIAQLNQPQHF
TGTGCCAGCATCGCACAGTTAAATCAGCCCCAGCATTTT
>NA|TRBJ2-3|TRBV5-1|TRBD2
CASSLRASGSQDTQYF
TGCGCCAGCAGCTTGAGGGCTAGCGGGTCCCAAGATACGCAGTATTTT
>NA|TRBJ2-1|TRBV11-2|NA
CASQRPNNEQFF
TGTGCCAGTCAGCGACCGAACAATGAGCAGTTCTTC
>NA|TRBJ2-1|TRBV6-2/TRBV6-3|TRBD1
CASSHRDRDYNEQFF
TGTGCCAGCAGCCACCGGGACAGGGATTACAATGAGCAGTTCTTC
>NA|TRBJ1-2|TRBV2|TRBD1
CASSGPQGALNYGYTF
TGTGCCAGCAGTGGCCCCCAGGGGGCCCTAAACTATGGCTACACCTTC
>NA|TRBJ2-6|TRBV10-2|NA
CASSGADSGANVLTF
TGCGCCAGCTCGGGGGCGGACTCTGGGGCCAACGTCCTGACTTTC
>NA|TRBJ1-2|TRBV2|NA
CASSARGGYGYTF
TGTGCCAGCAGCGCCCGGGGGGGATATGGCTACACCTTC
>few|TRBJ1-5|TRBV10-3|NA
CAISVSNSNQPQHF
TGTGCCATCAGTGTCAGTAATAGCAATCAGCCCCAGCATTTT
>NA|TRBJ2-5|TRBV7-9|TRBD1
CASSLQGRETQYF
TGTGCCAGCAGCCTACAGGGGCGAGAGACCCAGTACTTC
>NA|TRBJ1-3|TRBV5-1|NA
CASRRDSGNTIYF
TGCGCCAGCAGAAGGGACTCTGGAAACACCATATATTTT
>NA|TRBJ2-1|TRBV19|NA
CASSIDLGLVLQFF
TGTGCCAGTAGTATAGATCTCGGGCTAGTTCTGCAGTTCTTC
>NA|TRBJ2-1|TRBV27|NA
CASSLSRQSGKQFF
TGTGCCAGCAGTTTATCCCGACAGTCAGGGAAGCAGTTCTTC
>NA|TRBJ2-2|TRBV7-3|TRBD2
CASSLLGLAGFNTGELFF
TGTGCCAGCAGCTTATTGGGTCTAGCGGGCTTTAACACCGGGGAGCTGTTTTTT